The 19 T cell receptor beta chains given below trace back to one sample, sequenced in a study of neurological immune-mediated disorders. This sample's time point: longitudinal time-point 1 (baseline). TCRdb used MiXCR to reprocess the 5' RACE reads, holding one entry per CDR3 protein. The table lists over 70,000 distinct CDR3 sequences, about 10% of them singletons. Material: PBMCs. The receptors were sampled from a man between 25 and 39 years old in good health.

This clonotype was detected ten times or more. This rearrangement joins TRBV25-1 to TRBJ2-1; 9 bases match TRBD2. CDR1 and CDR2 (germline): MGHDK, SYGVNS. V dropped 6 bases and J dropped 7; count of bases not matched to a gene: 19. CDR3 length equals 18 residues. As DNA, the CDR3 is TGTGCCAGCAGCGGTAGCGGGAGTCCACCCGGGGAGAGGAATGAGCAGTTCTTC. This encodes CASSGSGSPPGERNEQFF.

This clonotype was detected ten times or more. V gene TRBV11-2 combines with J gene TRBJ2-3; perhaps TRBD1 as D (5 bases). This CDR3 is 16 amino acids long. Trimming left V 0 bases short and J 2 bases short, with 12 bases between. Germline V gene sequence: CDR1 SGHAT, CDR2 FQNNGV. In DNA, the CDR3 is TGTGCCAGCAGCTTAGAGTTACAGGCACCCACAGATACGCAGTATTTT. Its translation: CASSLELQAPTDTQYF.

This clonotype was seen repeatedly, ten times or more. The V gene is TRBV25-1, the J gene TRBJ1-5; D is ambiguous. Germline-derived CDR1 and CDR2 are MGHDK and SYGVNS. CDR3 size: 12 residues. The V end was cut by 2 bases, the J end by 10 bases, with 9 bases between. CDR3 DNA sequence: TGTGCCAGCAGTGAACTCTCCCCACCCCAGCATTTT. Amino acid sequence: CASSELSPPQHF. Drawing the rest from reference TRBV25-1 and TRBJ1-5, the complete variable domain is EADIYQTPRYLVIGTGKKITLECSQTMGHDKMYWYQQDPGMELHLIHYSYGVNSTEKGDLSSESTVSRIRTEHFPLTLESARPSHTSQYLCASSELSPPQHFGDGTRLSIL.

The J gene is TRBJ2-5, the V gene TRBV7-2; 11 bases map to TRBD2. With 1 base clipped from V and 2 bases from J, the junction kept 12 bases outside the gene matches. The CDR3 covers 19 residues. The germline V gene encodes CDR1 SGHTA and CDR2 FQGNSA. The CDR3 sequence: CASSLESLAGGTYQETQYF. The CDR3 DNA sequence: TGTGCCAGCAGCTTAGAGTCGCTAGCGGGAGGAACCTATCAAGAGACCCAGTACTTC.

This clonotype came up many times. The chain couples TRBV20-1 to TRBJ1-1, with D uncertain. The CDR3 runs to 13 residues. V was pared by 0 bases and J by 3 bases, with 8 bases between. Germline V gene lookup returns CDR1 DFQATT and CDR2 SNEGSKA (reference sequence). CDR3 sequence (DNA): TGCAGTGCTAGAGACCCTGATCACACTGAAGCTTTCTTT. It codes for CSARDPDHTEAFF.

This clonotype occurred many times. The CDR3 DNA reads as TGTGCCAGCAGCTCAGACTCCCGCAATGAGCAGTTCTTC. Its protein product is CASSSDSRNEQFF. The rearrangement links TRBV7-9 to TRBJ2-1, with no clear D. Germline V CDR1 and CDR2: SEHNR, FQNEAQ (reference sequence). Trimming stripped 4 bases from V and 6 bases from J, with 10 bases between. The CDR3 runs to 13 residues. Looking up the rest from reference TRBV7-9 and TRBJ2-1 gives the full variable domain: DTGVSQNPRHKITKRGQNVTFRCDPISEHNRLYWYRQTLGQGPEFLTYFQNEAQLEKSRLLSDRFSAERPKGSFSTLEIQRTEQGDSAMYLCASSSDSRNEQFFGPGTRLTVL.

The rearrangement joins TRBV10-3 to TRBJ2-7; 10 nucleotides agree with TRBD1. This CDR3 has 14 amino acids. Germline trimming cut 2 bases from V and 6 bases from J; bases unmatched to any gene: 4. CDR1 ENHRY and CDR2 SYGVKD come from the germline V gene. CDR3 residues: CAISEPTGGAEQYF. CDR3 nucleotide sequence: TGTGCCATCAGTGAGCCGACAGGGGGCGCCGAGCAGTACTTC.

The rearrangement uses TRBV18 and TRBJ2-7; 9 bases agree with TRBD1. The CDR3 length is 16 residues. The V gene end was trimmed by 2 bases and the J gene end by 2 bases; junction bases not matched to a gene: 7. Germline values: CDR1 KGHSH, CDR2 LQKENI. In nucleotides, the CDR3 is TGTGCCAGCTCACCAACAATCGGGACAGGGCCCTACGAGCAGTACTTC. This translates into CASSPTIGTGPYEQYF.

This clonotype has at least ten counts. The chain carries TRBV3-1 and TRBJ2-7, with D possibly TRBD2 on 5 matching bases. V lost 0 bases, J lost 2 bases, and 14 bases lay in between. CDR1 and CDR2 (germline): LGHDT, YNNKEL (reference sequence). The CDR3 contains 16 residues. CDR3 nucleotides: TGTGCCAGCAGCCAAGATCCAGGAGCGGCTCCCTACGAGCAGTACTTC. Protein: CASSQDPGAAPYEQYF.

The table lists this clonotype with many counts. The chain couples TRBV4-1 to TRBJ2-7; 8 nucleotides align to TRBD1. V was clipped by 1 base and J by 3 bases; unmatched bases: 2. The CDR3 has 14 residues. Per the germline V gene, CDR1 is MGHRA and CDR2 is YSYEKL. This CDR3 is CASSQVDRVYEQYF. The CDR3 DNA follows: TGCGCCAGCAGCCAAGTGGACAGGGTCTACGAGCAGTACTTC.

This clonotype appeared many times. J is TRBJ2-6 and V is TRBV20-1; D remains unclear. The CDR3 runs to 12 residues. Germline assignment: CDR1 DFQATT and CDR2 SNEGSKA (reference sequence). The ends were cut back, 4 bases at V and 4 bases at J, with 5 bases in the middle. The CDR3 DNA follows: TGCAGTGCTACCTTGGGGGCCAACGTCCTGACTTTC. Translating gives CSATLGANVLTF.

This clonotype was picked up many times. The chain uses TRBV4-2 and TRBJ1-2; the D gene is possibly TRBD1 (5 bases). CDR3 length equals 18 residues. Trimming took 1 base from V and 7 from J, leaving 25 bases between them. Germline CDR1 reads LGHNA; CDR2 reads YNFKEQ. The CDR3 protein is CASSQGGREVEWLGGYTF. CDR3 coding DNA: TGTGCCAGCAGCCAAGGAGGCAGGGAAGTGGAGTGGTTGGGTGGCTACACCTTC.

The sample holds one count of this clonotype. The chain has TRBV7-6 and TRBJ2-3; 7 bases are a match to TRBD1. The CDR3 contains 16 residues. From germline, CDR1 is SGHVS and CDR2 FNYEAQ. The J segment lost 2 bases and the V segment lost 5 bases, leaving 10 bases of the junction unmatched. Here the CDR3 reads CASSQPGTAITDTQYF. In DNA, the CDR3 is TGTGCCAGCAGCCAGCCCGGGACAGCCATCACAGATACGCAGTATTTT.

This clonotype was picked up many times. The CDR3 sequence is CASSSQGTMNTEAFF. CDR3 DNA sequence: TGTGCCAGCAGTTCGCAGGGTACCATGAACACTGAAGCTTTCTTT. The rearrangement links TRBV12-3 or TRBV12-4 to TRBJ1-1, with a weak D call TRBD1 (5 bases). CDR3 length: 15 amino acids. The V and J ends lost 4 bases and 0 bases respectively, with 12 bases between them.

This clonotype was counted ten times or more. The J gene is TRBJ2-1, the V gene TRBV12-3 or TRBV12-4, with D perhaps TRBD2 (6 bases). The CDR3 consists of 20 residues. The V end lost 6 bases, the J end lost 0 bases, and 27 bases lay between the germline ends. CDR3 residues: CASSHHLGMGGKSSYNEQFF. For the CDR3, the DNA is TGTGCCAGCAGCCACCACCTTGGGATGGGCGGGAAGAGCTCCTACAATGAGCAGTTCTTC.

There are many counts of this clonotype. The chain recombines TRBV12-3 or TRBV12-4 with TRBJ1-1; 9 nucleotides line up with TRBD1. J was trimmed by 8 bases and V by 5 bases; bases with no gene match: 6. The CDR3 covers 13 residues. The CDR3: CASSQDRGTEAFF. The DNA of the CDR3 is TGTGCCAGCAGTCAGGACAGGGGAACGGAAGCTTTCTTT.

This clonotype was detected only a few times. J is TRBJ1-1 and V is TRBV18; 9 bases fit TRBD1. The CDR3 consists of 16 residues. After removal of 2 bases from V and 3 bases from J, the junction contained 7 bases not matched to a gene. Per the germline V gene, CDR1 is KGHSH and CDR2 is LQKENI. This chain's CDR3 is CASSPEDRGSYTEAFF. The CDR3 DNA is TGTGCCAGCTCACCAGAGGACAGGGGATCGTACACTGAAGCTTTCTTT.

The genes are TRBV5-1 and TRBJ1-1, with unresolved D. The V gene's germline CDR1 is SGHRS and CDR2 YFSETQ. Trimming stripped 3 bases from V and 1 base from J, with 13 bases between. This CDR3 comprises 15 residues. DNA of the CDR3: TGCGCCAGCAGCTCCCTAGGGAGTTGGAACACTGAAGCTTTCTTT. Its protein is CASSSLGSWNTEAFF.

Regarding this clonotype: Its ends do not fully match the called genes, so a read error is possible. The chain couples TRBV7-2 to TRBJ2-3; D could derive from TRBD1 or TRBD2 (5 bases each). In germline, CDR1 is SGHTA, CDR2 FQGNSA. This CDR3 has 15 amino acids. CDR3 loop: CASSSLWGSTYTQYF. CDR3 coding DNA: TGTGCCAGCAGCTCTCTTTGGGGGTCCACATATACTCAGTATTTT.